The 21 T cell receptor beta chains below all came from one sample that was sequenced in a study of blood T cells in healthy people across ages (dated by TCRdb to between 2015 and 2017). Receptors were amplified or captured by 5' RACE. TCRdb records Illumina HiSeq 2500 as the sequencer. A second PCR of about 7 to 12 cycles was performed with a sample-barcoded 5' primer and a J-beta primer mix. TCRdb itself trimmed the public reads at Q25 with fastp, ran MiXCR and retained productive beta chains. Rows are unified per CDR3 protein, each entry keeping the most common DNA and genes. This sample is represented by 780,000 or so distinct CDR3 sequences; more than 55% of them were singletons. The ten largest clones add up to roughly 25% of the sample. Sequencing was carried out using blood. These TCRs come from a man aged 35-49 years in good health.

As to this clonotype: One end of the junction is discordant with germline, which a read error may explain. J is TRBJ1-2 and V is TRBV14, with D unresolved. CDR1 and CDR2 (germline): SGHDN, FVKESK. The CDR3 runs to 14 residues. The CDR3 region has the DNA TGTGCCAGCAGCCAAGTAAGGTCAGCCCTTGGCTACACCTTT. This codes for CASSQVRSALGYTF.

The chain recombines TRBV5-1 with TRBJ2-5, with D hard to call. Trimming took 4 bases from V and 4 from J, leaving 11 bases between them. In germline, CDR1 is SGHRS, CDR2 YFSETQ. The CDR3 has 13 amino acids. The CDR3 bases are TGCGCCAGCAGCGCCTCCACCGGAGAGACCCAGTACTTC. This encodes CASSASTGETQYF.

The gene calls are TRBV12-3 or TRBV12-4 and TRBJ2-3, with 10 bases identical to TRBD1. The junction had 11 bases not matched to a gene; V was cut back by 3 bases and J by 5 bases. This CDR3 has 17 amino acids. The CDR3 sequence is CASSFIPGQGLIDTQYF. The CDR3 DNA reads as TGTGCCAGCAGTTTTATCCCGGGACAGGGGCTTATAGATACGCAGTATTTT.

The chain couples TRBV4-2 to TRBJ2-5, with 8 bases aligning to TRBD2. The J call may not be correct, given that the DNA end is closer to TRBJ2-7. This CDR3 comprises 16 residues. Germline values: CDR1 LGHNA, CDR2 YNFKEQ. The CDR3 here is CASTNGMSGSLYEQYF. The DNA for the CDR3 is TGTGCCAGCACCAACGGCATGAGCGGGAGTCTTTACGAGCAGTACTTC.

This clonotype was seen only once. This sequence joins TRBV12-5 and TRBJ2-1; TRBD1 might be the D (6 bases). This CDR3 has 16 residues. Per germline, CDR1 LGHNT and CDR2 FRNRAP. Between the trimmed V and J ends, which lost 1 base and 1 base, there was a span of 11 bases. The CDR3 sequence is CASGLGGGTSYNEQFF. The CDR3 DNA sequence: TGTGCTAGTGGTTTGGGAGGGGGAACGTCCTACAATGAGCAGTTCTTC.

The rearrangement links TRBV29-1 to TRBJ2-7, with TRBD2 identical over 7 bases. Germline lookup yields CDR1 SQVTM and CDR2 ANQGSEA. J was trimmed by 2 bases and V by 6 bases; bases with no gene match: 16. The CDR3 runs 16 residues. CDR3 protein: CSVDRSMGEGPYEQYF. In DNA form, the CDR3 reads TGCAGCGTCGATAGGTCTATGGGGGAGGGCCCCTACGAGCAGTACTTC.

This clonotype was detected once. The junction and the germline gene differ at one end; a read error may be behind it. The CDR3 reads CASSRDRVGKNVQYF. The DNA for the CDR3 is TGTGCCAGCAGCAGGGACAGGGTGGGAAAAAACGTTCAGTACTTC. The chain links TRBV12-3 or TRBV12-4 to TRBJ2-4, with 9 positions matching TRBD1. CDR3 length equals 15 residues.

The chain employs TRBV12-3 or TRBV12-4 and TRBJ1-6; TRBD1 might be the D (6 bases). The CDR3 totals 14 residues. V lost 3 bases and J lost 7, with 10 bases in between. The CDR3 DNA is TGTGCCAGCAGTTTCGGGGGCGTGAATTCACCCCTCCACTTT. Residues: CASSFGGVNSPLHF.

This clonotype has only a few counts. V usage is TRBV6-5 and J usage is TRBJ1-4; a possible D gene is TRBD1 (5 bases). Trimming pared 2 bases from V and 0 bases from J, leaving 13 bases between. Germline V CDR1 and CDR2: MNHEY, SVGAGI. CDR3 length equals 17 residues. Here the CDR3 DNA reads TGTGCCAGCAGTTACCAGGGACCAGTAGCAACTAATGAAAAACTGTTTTTT. This gives the protein CASSYQGPVATNEKLFF.

Points on this clonotype: At one end the junction does not follow the germline gene, possibly because of a read error. The V and J genes are TRBV10-3 and TRBJ1-4; maybe TRBD1 (6 bases). CDR1 and CDR2 from the germline V gene are ENHRY and SYGVKD. CDR3 length: 16 residues. The CDR3 region is CAISESGQSSNEKLFF. DNA of the CDR3: TGCGCCATCAGTGAGTCAGGACAGAGTAGTAATGAAAAACTGTTTTTT.

The CDR3 DNA is TGCAGTGCCTCAGGACTAGCGGGAGTTGTTCGCGAGCAGTTCTTC. This sequence encodes CSASGLAGVVREQFF. J is TRBJ2-1 and V is TRBV20-1, with 13 bases aligning to TRBD2. Germline V gene sequence: CDR1 DFQATT, CDR2 SNEGSKA (reference sequence). V shed 6 bases, J shed 10 bases, and the junction held 12 bases outside the gene matches. This CDR3 contains 15 residues.

This clonotype was recorded a few times. This chain joins TRBV20-1 and TRBJ1-1; no reliable D call. The germline CDR1 and CDR2 sequences are DFQATT and SNEGSKA (reference sequence). Deletions cut 0 bases from V and 4 bases from J, with 9 bases between. The CDR3 extends over 13 amino acids. CDR3 region: CSARDPRGTEAFF. The CDR3 nucleotides read TGCAGTGCTAGAGATCCCCGGGGCACTGAAGCTTTCTTT.

The chain carries TRBV7-9 and TRBJ1-4, with D maybe TRBD1 (6 bases). Germline V gene lookup returns CDR1 SEHNR and CDR2 FQNEAQ (reference sequence). Trimming pared 0 bases from V and 6 bases from J, leaving 8 bases between. This CDR3 has 14 residues. CDR3 sequence (DNA): TGTGCCAGCAGCTTAGCAGGGGGACATGAAAAACTGTTTTTT. Translation: CASSLAGGHEKLFF. Supplemented by reference TRBV7-9 and TRBJ1-4, the full variable domain reads DTGVSQNPRHKITKRGQNVTFRCDPISEHNRLYWYRQTLGQGPEFLTYFQNEAQLEKSRLLSDRFSAERPKGSFSTLEIQRTEQGDSAMYLCASSLAGGHEKLFFGSGTQLSVL.

The V call is TRBV24-1, the J call TRBJ2-3, with 8 bases matching TRBD1. This CDR3 region has 15 residues. Germline V gives CDR1 KGHDR, CDR2 SFDVKD. J gave up 4 bases and V 3 bases, and 5 bases lay outside the gene matches. The CDR3 reads CATSDLTGAADTQYF. The DNA of the CDR3 is TGTGCCACCAGTGATCTGACAGGGGCTGCAGATACGCAGTATTTT.

The gene calls are TRBV7-2 and TRBJ2-3; a weak D match, TRBD2 (6 bases). Trimming took 5 bases from V and 6 from J, leaving 18 bases between them. Per germline, CDR1 SGHTA and CDR2 FQGNSA. CDR3 length: 15 amino acids. CDR3 loop: CASSAPAGTIDTQYF. DNA of the CDR3: TGTGCCAGCAGCGCTCCAGCGGGCACGATCGATACGCAGTATTTT.

V is TRBV4-2 and J is TRBJ2-4, with TRBD1 as a possible D gene (7 bases). Germline V gene lookup returns CDR1 LGHNA and CDR2 YNFKEQ. CDR3 size: 21 residues. The germline V and J ends were trimmed by 3 bases and 0 bases, with 27 bases remaining between them. This CDR3 is CASSQSLGGGGGILAKNIQYF. As DNA, the CDR3 is TGTGCCAGCAGCCAGTCCCTAGGGGGCGGAGGGGGTATACTAGCCAAAAACATTCAGTACTTC.

Of note for this clonotype: A much larger clone differs by one base, so this may be a read error. This chain links TRBV6-5 with TRBJ2-1; D perhaps matches TRBD2 (5 bases). CDR1 MNHEY and CDR2 SVGAGI come from the germline V gene. The CDR3 extends over 11 amino acids. V lost 4 bases and J lost 13, with 11 bases in between. Here the CDR3 reads CASSSGLTQFF. CDR3 DNA: TGTGCCAGCAGTTCCGGACTGACCCAGTTCTTC.

The chain uses TRBV4-3 and TRBJ2-5; 11 bases fit TRBD1. The germline gives CDR1 LGHNA, CDR2 YSLEER. The V and J ends lost 1 base and 7 bases, in that order; junction bases with no gene match: 5. This CDR3 has 15 amino acids. For the CDR3, the DNA is TGCGCCAGCAGCCAAGGGACAGGGGGCGCAGGGACCCAGTACTTC. This translates into CASSQGTGGAGTQYF.

The J gene is TRBJ2-3, the V gene TRBV7-8; TRBD2 matches at 15 bases. CDR1 is SGHVS, CDR2 FQNEAQ, per germline. The CDR3 has 19 amino acids. V lost 5 bases, J lost 4 bases, and 13 bases stayed unmatched. The DNA of the CDR3 is TGTGCCAGCAGCCCAAGGACTAGCGGGGGGGGAGATTTCCCAGATACGCAGTATTTT. Residues: CASSPRTSGGGDFPDTQYF.

Turning to this clonotype: This could be a read error, since a much larger clone is one nucleotide away. The V call is TRBV4-2, the J call TRBJ1-6, with D unresolved. The CDR3 totals 18 residues. In germline, CDR1 is LGHNA, CDR2 YNFKEQ. The ends were cut back, 1 base at V and 9 bases at J, with 22 bases in the middle. CDR3 region: CASSQGSWAGLQGSPLHF. The CDR3 DNA sequence: TGTGCCAGCAGCCAAGGTTCCTGGGCAGGTCTCCAAGGTTCACCCCTCCACTTT.

V and J are TRBV2 and TRBJ1-1; possibly TRBD1 for D (6 bases). The germline V and J ends were trimmed by 4 bases and 8 bases, with 17 bases remaining between them. This CDR3 is 14 amino acids long. Germline V lookup: CDR1 SNHLY, CDR2 FYNNEI. CDR3 protein: CASSVRRGPKEAFF. CDR3 DNA sequence: TGTGCCAGCAGTGTTAGACGGGGGCCCAAAGAAGCTTTCTTT.